The 14 T cell receptor beta chains below were found in one sample sequenced in a study of neurological immune-mediated disorders. TCRdb reprocessed the 5' RACE reads via MiXCR and lists one record per CDR3 protein. Altogether roughly 76,000 distinct CDR3 sequences are present, around 3% being singletons, with the ten largest covering 5.2%. What was sequenced was PBMCs. These receptors all stem from a woman aged 45-59 years with multiple sclerosis.

This clonotype has a single count. This could be a read error, since a much larger clone is one nucleotide away. The CDR3 region is CSATGTGDIYGYTF. The CDR3, as DNA: TGCAGTGCTACCGGGACGGGGGATATCTATGGCTACACCTTC. The chain uses TRBV20-1 and TRBJ1-2, with D possibly being TRBD1 (5 bases). There are 14 residues in the CDR3. V was cut by 4 bases and J by 4 bases, with 16 bases left in between. Germline values: CDR1 DFQATT, CDR2 SNEGSKA (reference sequence).

This clonotype showed up just once. J is TRBJ2-5 and V is TRBV7-6, with unresolved D. With 1 base removed from V and 4 bases from J, the gap between germline ends came to 13 bases. Germline CDR1 SGHVS, CDR2 FNYEAQ. There are 15 residues in the CDR3. CDR3 DNA sequence: TGTGCCAGCAGCTTAGGTAGCCAGCCGGTAGAGACCCAGTACTTC. Its translation is CASSLGSQPVETQYF.

This clonotype was recorded at least ten times. The V and J genes are TRBV29-1 and TRBJ2-3; TRBD2 matches at 15 bases. This CDR3 is 14 amino acids long. The V and J ends lost 8 bases and 3 bases, in that order; junction bases with no gene match: 3. CDR1 is SQVTM, CDR2 ANQGSEA, per germline. CDR3 sequence reads: CSTGTSGRTDTQYF. The CDR3 bases are TGCAGCACTGGGACTAGCGGGAGGACAGATACGCAGTATTTT.

This clonotype was counted at least ten times. The J gene is TRBJ1-5, the V gene TRBV4-3; D is ambiguous. CDR3 length: 16 residues. V lost 4 bases, J lost 5 bases, and 18 bases lay in between. Per the germline V gene, CDR1 is LGHNA and CDR2 is YSLEER. This CDR3 reads CASSPKRIGLDQPQHF. The CDR3 DNA is TGCGCCAGCAGCCCCAAACGGATTGGGCTGGATCAGCCCCAGCATTTT.

At least ten counts were recorded for this clonotype. J is TRBJ2-7 and V is TRBV27, with TRBD2 as a possible D gene (6 bases). Germline loops: CDR1 MNHEY, CDR2 SMNVEV (reference sequence). This CDR3 spans 17 amino acids. The V end was cut by 2 bases, the J end by 4 bases, with 21 bases between. The CDR3 bases are TGTGCCAGCAGTTTACGGCAGGGACCGGGGGTAGGGTACGAGCAGTACGTC. This translates into CASSLRQGPGVGYEQYV.

This clonotype has at least ten counts. V gene TRBV5-1 combines with J gene TRBJ2-7, with D unclear. Trimming shortened V by 4 bases and J by 3 bases, and 8 bases separated the two germline ends. CDR3 length: 12 amino acids. Germline V gene sequence: CDR1 SGHRS, CDR2 YFSETQ. The CDR3 loop is CASSNGLYEQYF. The CDR3 DNA follows: TGCGCCAGCAGCAACGGGCTCTACGAGCAGTACTTC.

This clonotype was recorded at least ten times. The gene calls are TRBV6-6 and TRBJ2-3, with a possible D match to TRBD2 (5 bases). Germline V gene sequence: CDR1 MNHNY, CDR2 SVGAGI (reference sequence). This CDR3 region has 13 residues. Trimming pared 5 bases from V and 2 bases from J, leaving 8 bases between. CDR3 coding DNA: TGTGCCAGCAGTATGGGAGCCACAGATACGCAGTATTTT. Protein sequence: CASSMGATDTQYF.

There are many counts of this clonotype. The chain combines TRBV20-1 with TRBJ2-1; 14 nucleotides line up with TRBD2. Germline CDR1 reads DFQATT; CDR2 reads SNEGSKA (reference sequence). The CDR3 covers 17 residues. J lost 6 bases, V lost 6 bases, and 13 bases had no gene match. CDR3 amino acids: CSAPGTSGGRVPNEQFF. The CDR3 bases are TGCAGTGCCCCCGGGACTAGCGGGGGAAGGGTTCCCAATGAGCAGTTCTTC.

At least ten counts were recorded for this clonotype. The rearrangement joins TRBV20-1 to TRBJ2-1; TRBD2 might be the D (6 bases). In germline, CDR1 is DFQATT, CDR2 SNEGSKA (reference sequence). This CDR3 is built from 15 residues. Trimming stripped 3 bases from V and 5 bases from J, with 17 bases between. The CDR3 DNA reads TGCAGTGCTAGGAAGAGCGGGCCAAGGGACAATGAGCAGTTCTTC. It is translated as CSARKSGPRDNEQFF.

The rearrangement joins TRBV7-6 to TRBJ2-1, with D possibly being TRBD1 (6 bases). The V gene lost 1 base and the J gene lost 11 bases, with 15 bases spanning the gap. CDR3 length equals 14 residues. CDR1 SGHVS and CDR2 FNYEAQ come from the germline V gene. The CDR3: CASSLGEPGQKQFF. CDR3 bases: TGTGCCAGCAGCTTAGGGGAGCCGGGACAAAAGCAGTTCTTC.

The chain combines TRBV4-2 with TRBJ2-2; D gene uncertain. Germline V CDR1 and CDR2: LGHNA, YNFKEQ. The CDR3 spans 15 residues. V was shortened by 3 bases and J by 0 bases, with 8 bases between the two germline ends. In DNA form, the CDR3 reads TGTGCCAGCAGCCAGGACCCCACGAACACCGGGGAGCTGTTTTTT. It specifies CASSQDPTNTGELFF.

This clonotype showed up many times. V usage is TRBV6-5 and J usage is TRBJ2-3; the match to TRBD2 covers 7 bases. Germline lookup yields CDR1 MNHEY and CDR2 SVGAGI. V shed 7 bases and J 1 base; nucleotides not matched to a gene: 2. The CDR3 runs to 13 residues. CDR3 coding DNA: TGTGCCAGCAAGCGGGGTGGCACAGATACGCAGTATTTT. This codes for CASKRGGTDTQYF.

This clonotype appeared many times. The chain carries TRBV18 and TRBJ2-7; 7 positions match TRBD1. V lost 6 bases to trimming and J lost 5 bases; unmatched junction nucleotides: 7. The CDR3 spans 13 residues. From germline, CDR1 is KGHSH and CDR2 LQKENI. Here the CDR3 DNA reads TGTGCCAGCTCTCGTGACAGGGCTGACGAGCAGTACGTC. It encodes CASSRDRADEQYV.

This chain connects TRBV10-2 to TRBJ2-7; 9 bases line up with TRBD1. This CDR3 has 15 residues. CDR1 and CDR2 (germline): WSHSY, SAAADI. The V gene end was trimmed by 6 bases and the J gene end by 5 bases; junction bases not matched to a gene: 11. The CDR3: CASSYDRGSIDEQYF. As DNA, the CDR3 is TGCGCCAGCAGCTACGACAGGGGGAGTATCGACGAGCAGTACTTC.